Listed here are 6 T cell receptor beta chains from one sample, sequenced in a study of response to subunit inactivated influenza vaccine. TCRdb reprocessed the RT-PCR reads via MiXCR and lists one record per CDR3 protein. The table lists 500,000 to 550,000 distinct CDR3 sequences, more than 7% of them singletons. The sequencing here drew on PBMCs from blood, taken around 25 months after vaccination. The origin of the receptors is a man aged 50-75 years who received an inactivated influenza vaccine.

The chain joins TRBV10-3 to TRBJ2-2, with D unresolved. This CDR3 is built from 13 residues. Between the trimmed V and J ends, which lost 9 bases and 0 bases, there was a span of 8 bases. Germline values: CDR1 ENHRY, CDR2 SYGVKD. CDR3 region: CAITDANTGELFF. The CDR3 region has the DNA TGTGCCATTACGGACGCGAACACCGGGGAGCTGTTTTTT.

As regards this clonotype: This clone may be a read error of a much larger clone one base away. The chain combines TRBV29-1 with TRBJ2-2; TRBD1 might be the D (5 bases). There are 12 residues in the CDR3. CDR1 and CDR2 (germline): SQVTM, ANQGSEA. CDR3 amino acids: CGVRRGAGELFF. For the CDR3, the DNA is TGCGGCGTCCGAAGGGGCGCCGGGGAGCTGTTTTTT.

V usage is TRBV12-5 and J usage is TRBJ2-5; possibly TRBD1 for D (5 bases). The CDR3 loop spans 12 amino acids. CDR1 is LGHNT and CDR2 is FRNRAP in the germline V gene. V was shortened by 1 base and J by 7 bases, with 7 bases between the two germline ends. CDR3: CASGLEGVTQYF. For the CDR3, the DNA is TGTGCTAGTGGTTTGGAAGGGGTGACCCAGTACTTC.

This clonotype was observed a few times. V usage is TRBV7-9 and J usage is TRBJ1-1; the D is unclear. CDR3 length: 12 amino acids. Germline V gene data show CDR1 as SEHNR and CDR2 as FQNEAQ (reference sequence). Trimming cost V 2 bases and J 5 bases, with 6 bases left between them. CDR3 in amino acids: CASSLKGTEAFF. Here the CDR3 DNA reads TGTGCCAGCAGCTTAAAGGGTACTGAAGCTTTCTTT.

Comment on this clonotype: A much larger clone lies a single base off, so this may be a read error. This chain links TRBV29-1 with TRBJ2-7; 8 bases align to TRBD2. The CDR3 covers 14 residues. Germline V gives CDR1 SQVTM, CDR2 ANQGSEA. The CDR3 DNA is TGCAGAGTCGAAGTTAGCGGGACGGCTAACGAGCAGTACTTC. This gives the protein CRVEVSGTANEQYF.

There are many counts of this clonotype. The chain carries TRBV18 and TRBJ2-7; 12 nucleotides align to TRBD2. Per germline, CDR1 KGHSH and CDR2 LQKENI. This CDR3 has 15 residues. After removal of 6 bases from V and 3 bases from J, the junction contained 6 bases not matched to a gene. CDR3 loop: CASSPGLAGYYEQYF. The CDR3 region has the DNA TGTGCCAGCTCCCCCGGACTAGCGGGGTACTACGAGCAGTACTTC.